This passage covers 27 T cell receptor beta chains from one sample sequenced in a study of blood T cells in healthy people across ages (dated by TCRdb to between 2014 and 2017). The library came from 5' RACE. The instrument was an Illumina HiSeq 2500. A second PCR of about 6 to 11 cycles was run with a J-beta primer mix and a sample-barcoded 5' primer. In-frame beta chains were kept once TCRdb had trimmed the public reads at Q25 with fastp and called clones with MiXCR. Identical CDR3 proteins give one entry, which carries the most common genes and DNA. In all, the sample holds about 730,000 distinct CDR3 sequences, and around 46% of those were seen once. The ten largest clones represent around 20% of the sample. Sequences were obtained from blood. Source of these receptors: an older woman in good health.

This clonotype appeared many times. The chain combines TRBV3-1 with TRBJ2-1; no definite D call. The CDR3 is 12 residues long. Deletions cut 1 base from V and 6 bases from J, with 4 bases between. The germline V gene has CDR1 LGHDT and CDR2 YNNKEL (reference sequence). The CDR3 region is CASSQARNEQFF. CDR3 DNA sequence: TGTGCCAGCAGCCAAGCCCGCAATGAGCAGTTCTTC.

In its sample, this clonotype was seen a few times. V is TRBV2 and J is TRBJ2-1; D perhaps matches TRBD2 (6 bases). V was clipped by 7 bases and J by 2 bases, with 18 bases between them. The germline CDR1 and CDR2 sequences are SNHLY and FYNNEI. This CDR3 contains 16 residues. The CDR3 sequence is CASTQREDPAYNEQFF. The CDR3 DNA reads as TGTGCCAGCACCCAGAGGGAGGACCCAGCCTACAATGAGCAGTTCTTC.

This chain connects TRBV3-1 to TRBJ1-1; the match to TRBD1 covers 8 bases. Germline V lookup: CDR1 LGHDT, CDR2 YNNKEL (reference sequence). The junction had 12 bases not matched to a gene; V was cut back by 6 bases and J by 6 bases. This CDR3 has 15 amino acids. CDR3 region: CASSRTGGTLSEAFF. CDR3 bases: TGTGCCAGCAGTCGAACAGGGGGAACTCTTTCTGAAGCTTTCTTT.

The chain uses TRBV28 and TRBJ2-7, with 8 nucleotides matching TRBD1. The V and J ends lost 5 bases and 3 bases, in that order; junction bases with no gene match: 9. The CDR3 loop spans 15 amino acids. Germline V lookup: CDR1 MDHEN, CDR2 SYDVKM. The CDR3 protein is CASSPDNTGGYEQYF. The CDR3 nucleotides read TGTGCCAGCAGTCCCGACAATACAGGGGGCTACGAGCAGTACTTC.

The chain couples TRBV5-1 to TRBJ2-4, with D perhaps matching TRBD2 (5 bases). The J call may be faulty, since TRBJ2-7 better matches the DNA end. Germline V lookup: CDR1 SGHRS, CDR2 YFSETQ. This CDR3 spans 14 amino acids. CDR3 nucleotides: TGCGCCAGCAGCTCCTGGGAGCGTTCCTACGAGCAGTACTTC. Translation: CASSSWERSYEQYF.

The V gene is TRBV30, the J gene TRBJ2-7; D remains ambiguous. Germline lookup yields CDR1 GTSNPN and CDR2 SVGIG (reference sequence). The CDR3 extends over 12 amino acids. V was trimmed by 2 bases and J by 7 bases, leaving 12 bases between them. The CDR3 DNA is TGTGCCTGGAGTCGACTCTACGAAGAGCAGTACTTC. Protein: CAWSRLYEEQYF.

The CDR3 coding sequence is TGTGCCAGCAGTCCAGGGGAGGAGGACGAGCAGTACTTC. Its protein product is CASSPGEEDEQYF. J is TRBJ2-7 and V is TRBV3-1; D may correspond to TRBD1 or TRBD2 (6 bases each). This CDR3 is 13 amino acids long. The germline V and J ends were trimmed by 6 bases and 5 bases, with 14 bases remaining between them. Germline CDR1 reads LGHDT; CDR2 reads YNNKEL (reference sequence).

On this clonotype itself: A much larger clone lies one base from this, so it may be a read error. The chain is built from TRBV6-6 and TRBJ2-5; 7 nucleotides match TRBD1. Trimming cost V 2 bases and J 0 bases; bases outside gene matches: 0. Germline V gene lookup returns CDR1 MNHNY and CDR2 SVGAGI (reference sequence). This CDR3 is built from 14 residues. The chain's CDR3 is CASSYGTDQETQYF. CDR3 bases: TGTGCCAGCAGTTACGGGACAGACCAAGAGACCCAGTACTTC.

In its sample, this clonotype was seen a few times. CDR3 region: CASSVSGIDPFF. The CDR3 DNA is TGTGCCAGCAGTGTTAGCGGGATAGACCCGTTCTTC. The J gene is TRBJ2-1, the V gene TRBV2; 8 bases are a match to TRBD2. With V trimmed by 4 bases and J by 15 bases, 8 bases remained unmatched. CDR3 size: 12 residues. The germline V gene encodes CDR1 SNHLY and CDR2 FYNNEI.

The chain uses TRBV3-1 and TRBJ1-2, with D uncertain. This CDR3 spans 12 amino acids. The germline V gene encodes CDR1 LGHDT and CDR2 YNNKEL (reference sequence). V shed 5 bases and J shed 2 bases, with 6 bases lying between them. The CDR3 loop is CASSVTNYGYTF. In nucleotides, the CDR3 is TGTGCCAGCAGCGTGACAAACTATGGCTACACCTTC.

The rearrangement joins TRBV2 to TRBJ2-3; 10 positions agree with TRBD2. The CDR3 runs 16 residues. The ends lost 6 bases at V and 3 bases at J; junction bases unmatched: 9. In germline, CDR1 is SNHLY, CDR2 FYNNEI. The CDR3 reads CASRVPGLATTDTQYF. For the CDR3, the DNA is TGTGCCAGCAGGGTACCGGGACTAGCGACAACAGATACGCAGTATTTT.

The chain carries TRBV9 and TRBJ2-5; TRBD1 agrees at 7 bases. The J call may be mistaken, given a closer DNA end match to TRBJ2-7. This CDR3 comprises 15 residues. Germline V gene sequence: CDR1 SGDLS, CDR2 YYNGEE. CDR3 sequence (DNA): TGTGCCAGCAGCACGACCTCCGGGACAGTCCACGAGCAGTACTTC. As protein: CASSTTSGTVHEQYF.

The chain carries TRBV7-2 and TRBJ2-1; D unclear. The J call could be wrong; TRBJ2-7 is a better fit for the DNA end. The germline CDR1 and CDR2 sequences are SGHTA and FQGNSA. This CDR3 is 16 amino acids long. The CDR3 DNA sequence: TGTGCCAGCAGCTTACTTAACTCTTTCTCCTACAATGAGCAGTACTTC. This translates into CASSLLNSFSYNEQYF.

This rearrangement joins TRBV7-9 to TRBJ2-5, with 7 bases lining up with TRBD2. The better agreement between TRBJ2-7 and the DNA end casts doubt on the J call. Germline CDR1 and CDR2: SEHNR and FQNEAQ (reference sequence). The CDR3 totals 15 residues. The CDR3 loop is CASSTAGTINYEQYF. The CDR3 nucleotides are TGTGCCAGCAGCACGGCCGGGACTATAAACTACGAGCAGTACTTC.

This clonotype came up many times. The chain uses TRBV7-2 and TRBJ2-3; 9 nucleotides align to TRBD1. This CDR3 is built from 15 residues. The germline V gene has CDR1 SGHTA and CDR2 FQGNSA. After removal of 5 bases from V and 4 bases from J, the junction contained 7 bases not matched to a gene. In DNA, the CDR3 is TGTGCCAGCAGCGACCGGACAGGGGTGGCAGATACGCAGTATTTT. The encoded protein is CASSDRTGVADTQYF.

The chain uses TRBV6-6 and TRBJ2-7; 10 bases are a match to TRBD2. CDR3 size: 17 residues. Germline V gene lookup returns CDR1 MNHNY and CDR2 SVGAGI (reference sequence). V was pared by 8 bases and J by 0 bases, with 13 bases of the junction left unmatched. The CDR3 protein is CASGFSTSGASSYEQYF. CDR3 coding DNA: TGTGCCAGCGGTTTCTCAACTAGCGGGGCGAGCTCCTACGAGCAGTACTTC.

The chain couples TRBV20-1 to TRBJ2-3; the D gene is possibly TRBD2 (7 bases). This CDR3 is built from 13 residues. CDR1 and CDR2 from the germline V gene are DFQATT and SNEGSKA (reference sequence). The CDR3 nucleotides read TGCACCCCGAGGGGGGGGAGTACAGATACGCAGTATTTT. It translates to CTPRGGSTDTQYF.

The chain carries TRBV20-1 and TRBJ2-3; no clear D. The CDR3 has 14 amino acids. The germline V gene has CDR1 DFQATT and CDR2 SNEGSKA (reference sequence). Trimming shortened V by 1 base and J by 3 bases, and 11 bases separated the two germline ends. Here the CDR3 DNA reads TGCAGTGCTAGAGCCCCGGGTTTGACAGATACGCAGTATTTT. This gives the protein CSARAPGLTDTQYF.

This clonotype was observed a handful of times. CDR3 sequence reads: CAISALATDTQYF. CDR3 bases: TGTGCCATCAGTGCGCTGGCTACAGATACGCAGTATTTT. The chain uses TRBV10-3 and TRBJ2-3; D not certain. The CDR3 is 13 amino acids. CDR1 ENHRY and CDR2 SYGVKD come from the germline V gene. The V gene lost 4 bases and the J gene lost 3 bases, with 8 bases spanning the gap.

This clonotype was counted a few times. The chain employs TRBV28 and TRBJ2-7; D unclear. The CDR3 is made up of 15 amino acids. V was shortened by 6 bases and J by 1 base, with 16 bases between the two germline ends. Per germline, CDR1 MDHEN and CDR2 SYDVKM. The CDR3 here is CASSSWAQHSYEQYF. The CDR3, as DNA: TGTGCCAGCAGCTCTTGGGCACAACATTCCTACGAGCAGTACTTC.

V and J are TRBV6-1 and TRBJ1-2; D remains ambiguous. The germline V gene has CDR1 MNHNS and CDR2 SASEGT. The germline V and J ends were trimmed by 5 bases and 0 bases, with 16 bases remaining between them. There are 16 residues in the CDR3. The CDR3 DNA reads as TGTGCCAGCAGTCCACGTGGAGGGCTCTCTAACTATGGCTACACCTTC. This sequence encodes CASSPRGGLSNYGYTF.

This clonotype appeared a few times. The chain has TRBV6-2 or TRBV6-3 and TRBJ2-7; 12 nucleotides match TRBD2. V shed 0 bases, J shed 7 bases, and the junction held 4 bases outside the gene matches. This CDR3 is 15 amino acids long. Germline-derived CDR1 and CDR2 are MNHEY and SVGEGT. The CDR3 nucleotides are TGTGCCAGCAGTTACTCGAGACTAGCGGGAGCTGAGCAGTACTTC. This gives the protein CASSYSRLAGAEQYF.

This chain joins TRBV20-1 and TRBJ2-1; TRBD2 aligns across 14 bases. V shed 1 base and J 4 bases; nucleotides not matched to a gene: 18. There are 21 residues in the CDR3. Germline values: CDR1 DFQATT, CDR2 SNEGSKA (reference sequence). This CDR3 reads CSARGGGFVGLAGVRYNEQFF. The DNA of the CDR3 is TGCAGTGCTAGAGGGGGGGGGTTCGTGGGACTAGCGGGAGTTAGGTACAATGAGCAGTTCTTC.

V usage is TRBV4-1 and J usage is TRBJ2-1; D remains unclear. This CDR3 is 12 amino acids long. Trimming stripped 0 bases from V and 11 bases from J, with 8 bases between. Germline V gives CDR1 MGHRA, CDR2 YSYEKL. CDR3 region: CASSQDLSQQFF. CDR3 DNA: TGCGCCAGCAGCCAAGATCTTTCTCAGCAGTTCTTC.

Ten or more counts support this clonotype. The rearrangement links TRBV29-1 to TRBJ2-3, with 11 bases identical to TRBD1. V gave up 5 bases and J gave up 4 bases; unmatched junction bases: 5. The CDR3 totals 14 residues. The germline CDR1 and CDR2 sequences are SQVTM and ANQGSEA. The CDR3 loop is CSVRTGGAADTQYF. Here the CDR3 DNA reads TGCAGCGTTAGGACAGGGGGCGCGGCAGATACGCAGTATTTT.

CDR3 in amino acids: CASSPGRLWDEQYF. The CDR3, as DNA: TGTGCCAGCAGCCCGGGACGGTTGTGGGATGAGCAGTACTTC. This sequence joins TRBV7-3 and TRBJ2-5; D may match TRBD1 or TRBD2 (5 bases each). CDR1 and CDR2 from the germline V gene are SGHTA and FQGTGA. The CDR3 extends over 14 amino acids. V shed 5 bases and J shed 11 bases, with 21 bases lying between them.

The V call is TRBV30, the J call TRBJ1-2; TRBD1 might be the D (5 bases). The length of the CDR3 is 15 residues. Trimming took off 2 bases at V and 1 base at J, with 14 bases between the two ends. Germline V CDR1 and CDR2: GTSNPN, SVGIG (reference sequence). The CDR3 protein is CAWSKEQGSNYGYTF. As DNA, the CDR3 is TGTGCCTGGAGTAAGGAGCAGGGTAGTAACTATGGCTACACCTTC.